This T cell receptor beta chain appears in the sequencing data of a study of molecular identifiers for immune sequencing clone quantification. Ten or more counts support this clonotype. MiXCR, applied by TCRdb to the PCR reads, yields one record per CDR3 protein. This table holds approximately 100,000 distinct CDR3 sequences, 36% found once. This receptor was obtained from a human donor in good health. Some libraries in this study had Jurkat cell RNA spiked in. Sequenced: naive CD8+ T cells from blood, with Jurkat cell RNA spiked in. Subset in this sample: FACS-sorted CD8+CD4-CCR7+CD45RA+ naive T cells.

The chain's CDR3 is CASSSPAEVAKNIQYF. CDR3 bases: TGTGCCAGCAGTTCCCCAGCGGAAGTAGCCAAAAACATTCAGTACTTC. The chain couples TRBV28 to TRBJ2-4; D might be TRBD2 (5 bases). V was trimmed by 4 bases and J by 0 bases, leaving 13 bases between them. The CDR3 loop spans 16 amino acids. Germline V gene lookup returns CDR1 MDHEN and CDR2 SYDVKM.